This T cell receptor (beta chain) emerged from a study of radiotherapy plus CTLA-4 blockade in lung cancer. With ipilimumab providing CTLA-4 blockade, focal radiation was administered to patients who had chemo-refractory metastatic non-small-cell lung cancer. Study findings and constraints: Researchers report tumor-derived TCR clones expanding in blood after radiotherapy plus ipilimumab.

This CDR3 contains 13 residues. The V and J ends lost 0 bases and 6 bases, in that order; junction bases with no gene match: 2. Germline lookup yields CDR1 SGHVS and CDR2 FQNEAQ. Measured with immunoSEQ multiplex PCR; TCRdb has only the in-frame clones, and not every one. The sample shows about 59,000 clones, approximately 84% of them seen only once. This clone showed up just once. Antigen specificity is unknown. This specimen consisted of peripheral blood, obtained from a patient treated with radiotherapy plus ipilimumab. This TCR derives from a human donor with non-small cell lung cancer whose response to radiotherapy plus ipilimumab could not be evaluated. The rearrangement joins TRBV7-8 to TRBJ2-7; TRBD1 aligns across 7 bases. The CDR3 coding sequence is TGTGCCAGCAGCTTAGCCCAGGGGGTCGAGCAGTACTTC. Its protein product is CASSLAQGVEQYF.